A single T cell receptor (beta chain) is shown here with its context. Profiled with immunoSEQ multiplex PCR; TCRdb holds only in-frame clones, not every one. The sample gives some 11,000 clones, roughly 70% of which show up once; 35% to 45% is in the top ten. This sample was included in a study of OX40 agonist ivuxolimab in advanced cancers. Background on the study: Patient treatment consisted of intravenous ivuxolimab administration every 2 weeks at 0.01 to 10 mg/kg.

Germline CDR1 MNHNY, CDR2 SVGAGI (reference sequence). The CDR3 is 14 residues long. V lost 1 base and J 2 bases, leaving 9 bases between the germline ends. The starting material was CD4+ or CD8+ T cells sorted from blood, obtained in a trial of the OX40 agonist ivuxolimab. This sequence originates from an adult with an advanced solid tumor such as melanoma, head and neck, liver or kidney cancer. The V gene is TRBV6-6, the J gene TRBJ2-7, with D possibly TRBD1 on 5 matching bases. This CDR3 is CASSYFKGAYEQYF. CDR3 DNA sequence: TGTGCCAGCAGTTACTTCAAAGGGGCCTACGAGCAGTACTTC.